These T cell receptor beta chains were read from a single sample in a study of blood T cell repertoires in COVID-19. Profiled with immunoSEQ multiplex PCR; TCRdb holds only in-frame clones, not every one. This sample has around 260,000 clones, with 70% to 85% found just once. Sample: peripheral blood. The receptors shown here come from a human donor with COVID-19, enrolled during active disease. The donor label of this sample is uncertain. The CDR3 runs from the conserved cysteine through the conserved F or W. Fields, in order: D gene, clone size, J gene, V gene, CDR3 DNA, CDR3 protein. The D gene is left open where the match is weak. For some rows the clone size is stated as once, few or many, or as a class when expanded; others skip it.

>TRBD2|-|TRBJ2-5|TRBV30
TGTGCCTGGACCCTCGGGGGACTAGCGGGAGGGCCAGAGACCCAGTACTTC
CAWTLGGLAGGPETQYF
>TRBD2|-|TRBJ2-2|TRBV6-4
TGTGCCAGCAGCCTTACTAGCGTGAACACCGGGGAGCTGTTTTTT
CASSLTSVNTGELFF
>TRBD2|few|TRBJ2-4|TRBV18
TGTGCCAGCTCACCCCGATCGGGAGCGGGAAAAAACATTCAGTACTTC
CASSPRSGAGKNIQYF
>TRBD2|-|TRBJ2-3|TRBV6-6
TGTGCCAGCACCCGGGGGCGGGAGGGTCCTGTAAGGTATTTT
CASTRGREGPVRYF
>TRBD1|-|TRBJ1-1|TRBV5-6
TGTGCCAGCAGCTTTGGGACAGGGTGGGCCACTGAAGCTTTCTTT
CASSFGTGWATEAFF
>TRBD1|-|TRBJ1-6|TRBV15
TGTGCCACCAGCAGGTCCCGGGACAGGAGGAATTCACCCCTCCACTTT
CATSRSRDRRNSPLHF
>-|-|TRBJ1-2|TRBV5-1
TGCGCCAGCAGCTTGAACAGTCCGCCACTTAACTATGGCTACACCTTC
CASSLNSPPLNYGYTF
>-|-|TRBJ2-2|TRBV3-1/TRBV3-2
TGTGCCAGCACCCCCCCCCGGGGCTGGGGGGAAACCGGGGAGCTGTTTTTT
CASTPPRGWGETGELFF
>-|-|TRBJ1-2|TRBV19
TGTGCCAGTAGTCCACAGGGAAACGGCTATGGCTACACCTTC
CASSPQGNGYGYTF
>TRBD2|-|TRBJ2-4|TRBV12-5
TGTGCTAGTGGGCAGGGAGGGGAAGCCAAAAACATTCAGTACTTC
CASGQGGEAKNIQYF
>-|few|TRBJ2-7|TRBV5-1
TGCGCCAGCAGCTTGCAGACGGAACAGGGGCAGTACTTC
CASSLQTEQGQYF
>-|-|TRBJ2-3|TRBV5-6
TGTGCCAGCAGGGGCGTTGCAGATACGCAGTATTTT
CASRGVADTQYF
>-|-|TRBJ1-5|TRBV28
TGTGCCAGCAGTTTATTCCCCCCAGATAATCAGCCCCAGCATTTT
CASSLFPPDNQPQHF
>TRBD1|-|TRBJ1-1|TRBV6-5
TGTGCCAGCAGGCGACAGGGTCGTACTGAAGCTTTCTTT
CASRRQGRTEAFF
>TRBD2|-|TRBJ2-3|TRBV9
TGTGCCAGCAGCGTAGGAGGGGGCGGGAGGGCCACAGATACGCAGTATTTT
CASSVGGGGRATDTQYF
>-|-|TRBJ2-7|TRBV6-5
TGTGCCAGCAGCCCCGTAACAGGGTCCTACGAGCAGTACTTC
CASSPVTGSYEQYF
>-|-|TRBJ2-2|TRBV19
TGTGCCAGTATTGGGACTTCGAACACCGGGGAGCTGTTTTTT
CASIGTSNTGELFF
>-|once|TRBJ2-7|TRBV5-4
TGTGCCAGCAGCCCCGGAGGAATAGCGGAATCCTACGAGCAGTACTTC
CASSPGGIAESYEQYF
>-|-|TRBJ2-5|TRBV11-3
TGTGCCAGCAGCTTAGACCGGTTCGGGACCCAGTACTTC
CASSLDRFGTQYF
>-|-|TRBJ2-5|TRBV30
TGTGCCTGGATGCCAGGCCAAGAGACCCAGTACTTC
CAWMPGQETQYF
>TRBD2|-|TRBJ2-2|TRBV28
TGTGCCAGCAGTTCCCCGGGACTAGCGGAGAGGATTGCGAACACCGGGGAGCTGTTTTTT
CASSSPGLAERIANTGELFF
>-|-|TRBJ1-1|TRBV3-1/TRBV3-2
TGTGCCAGCAGCCTTGGGACACCGAACACTGAAGCTTTCTTT
CASSLGTPNTEAFF
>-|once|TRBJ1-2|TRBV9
TGTGCCAGCACCCCCTTCGTGGACAGCTATGGCTACACCTTC
CASTPFVDSYGYTF
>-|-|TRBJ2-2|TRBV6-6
TGTGCCAGCAGTTACCAGGGGTTCCCCGGGGAGCTGTTTTTT
CASSYQGFPGELFF
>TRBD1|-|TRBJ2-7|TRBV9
TGTGCCAGCAGCGCGGGGACAGGGGGCCGCGAGCAGTACTTC
CASSAGTGGREQYF
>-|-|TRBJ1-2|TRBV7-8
TGTGCCAGCAGCTTAGGGCAGAGGAGTTATGGCTACACCTTC
CASSLGQRSYGYTF
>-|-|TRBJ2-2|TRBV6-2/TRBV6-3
TGTGCCAGCAGTTACTCACAGGCCACCACCGGGGAGCTGTTTTTT
CASSYSQATTGELFF
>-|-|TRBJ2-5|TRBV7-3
TGTGCCAGCAAGGACGGGAGACACCAAGAGACCCAGTACTTC
CASKDGRHQETQYF
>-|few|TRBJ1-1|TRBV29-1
TGCAGCATCTCAGTGACAGGACCTGAAGCTTTCTTT
CSISVTGPEAFF
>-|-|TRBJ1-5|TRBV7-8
TGTGCCAGCAGCCCGCACATGGTCGGCAATCAGCCCCAGCATTTT
CASSPHMVGNQPQHF
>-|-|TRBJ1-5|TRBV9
TGTGCCAGCAGCGCCGCAGGGGAAGCTCAGCCCCAGCATTTT
CASSAAGEAQPQHF
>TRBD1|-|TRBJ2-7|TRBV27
TGTGCCAGCAGCTGGGACAGGGGGCCCTACGAGCAGTACTTC
CASSWDRGPYEQYF
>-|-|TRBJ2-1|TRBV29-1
TGCAGCGTTCAAGGAGGGCGAGGGTACGATTTGGGTGAGCAGTTCTTC
CSVQGGRGYDLGEQFF
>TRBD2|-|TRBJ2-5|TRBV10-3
TGTGCCATCAGTGATACGCGCGGGAGAGAGACCCAGTACTTC
CAISDTRGRETQYF
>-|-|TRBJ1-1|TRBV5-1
TGCGCCAGCAGCTTGAGTCAGGGGCCGGGCACTGAAGCTTTCTTT
CASSLSQGPGTEAFF
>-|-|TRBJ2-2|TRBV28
TGTGCCAATCAGGGCAACACCGGGGAGCTGTTTTTT
CANQGNTGELFF
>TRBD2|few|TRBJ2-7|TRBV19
TGTGCCAGTAGTATATCCCTCACTAGCGACCTTACCTACGAGCAGTACTTC
CASSISLTSDLTYEQYF
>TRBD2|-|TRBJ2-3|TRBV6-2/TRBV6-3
TGTGCCAGCAGTGGCGGGAGGCTTGGCACAGATACGCAGTATTTT
CASSGGRLGTDTQYF
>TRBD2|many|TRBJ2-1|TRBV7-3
TGTGCCAGCAGCTTGGCGGGAGCTAACAATGAGCAGTTCTTC
CASSLAGANNEQFF
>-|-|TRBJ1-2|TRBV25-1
TGTGCCAGCAGTGAATTGCCGGAGGGGCCGAGAGGAGGCTACACCTTC
CASSELPEGPRGGYTF
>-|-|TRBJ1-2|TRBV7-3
TGTGCCAGCAGCCCCAGGACAGACTATGGCTACACCTTC
CASSPRTDYGYTF
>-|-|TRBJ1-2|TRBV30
TGTGCCTGGGACAGTTACTATGGCTACACCTTC
CAWDSYYGYTF